A selection of T cell receptor beta chains follows, all from one sample in a study of cytomegalovirus exposure and HLA in healthy donors. Profiling relied on immunoSEQ multiplex PCR, and the TCRdb table lists in-frame clones only, not all of them. The sample shows approximately 140,000 clones, around 79% of them seen only once. Sequenced material: PBMCs. Source of these receptors: a woman in her thirties or forties in good health and CMV-seropositive. Both conserved end residues are part of each CDR3. A D gene is named only where the DNA matches it firmly. Only part of the rows carry a size: once, few, many, or a class if the clone is expanded.

TRBJ2-1 | TRBD2 | TRBV7-7 | NA | CASSPKSGGPFNEQFF | TGTGCCAGCAGCCCCAAGAGCGGGGGCCCCTTCAATGAGCAGTTCTTC
TRBJ2-7 | NA | TRBV28 | NA | CASTTGTWRTYEQYF | TGTGCCAGCACCACTGGGACTTGGAGGACCTACGAGCAGTACTTC
TRBJ2-1 | NA | TRBV7-2 | NA | CASSLAGGRVEQFF | TGTGCCAGCAGCTTAGCGGGGGGGCGGGTTGAGCAGTTCTTC
TRBJ2-7 | TRBD2 | TRBV7-9 | once | CASSLATSGVHEQYF | TGTGCCAGCAGCTTAGCGACTAGCGGGGTCCACGAGCAGTACTTC
TRBJ2-5 | NA | TRBV4-1 | NA | CASSGTRGRQETQYF | TGCGCCAGCAGCGGAACTCGTGGGAGACAAGAGACCCAGTACTTC
TRBJ1-6 | NA | TRBV7-2 | NA | CASSLEGGLNSPLHF | TGTGCCAGCAGCTTAGAGGGGGGGTTGAATTCACCCCTCCACTTT
TRBJ1-6 | NA | TRBV5-4 | NA | CASSLRQETNSPLHF | TGTGCCAGCAGCCTACGACAGGAGACGAATTCACCCCTCCACTTT
TRBJ2-7 | TRBD2 | TRBV18 | NA | CASSPPASGGAYEQYF | TGTGCCAGCTCACCACCGGCTAGCGGGGGGGCCTACGAGCAGTACTTC
TRBJ2-3 | TRBD1 | TRBV30 | NA | CAWSPGQTTDTQYF | TGTGCCTGGAGTCCGGGACAGACCACAGATACGCAGTATTTT
TRBJ1-5 | NA | TRBV4-2 | NA | CASSQAGGTKIDQPQHF | TGTGCCAGCAGCCAAGCTGGCGGGACTAAGATCGATCAGCCCCAGCATTTT
TRBJ1-5 | NA | TRBV14 | NA | CASSQSGNQPQHF | TGTGCCAGCAGCCAGTCCGGCAATCAGCCCCAGCATTTT
TRBJ2-2 | NA | TRBV6-6 | NA | CASSSVTSFGELFF | TGTGCCAGCAGTTCAGTCACCTCGTTTGGGGAGCTGTTTTTT
TRBJ1-2 | NA | TRBV23-1 | NA | CASALRDCYYGYTF | TGCGCCAGCGCTCTCCGGGACTGCTACTATGGCTACACCTTC
TRBJ2-7 | TRBD1 | TRBV10-3 | NA | CAASTGGNAYEQYF | TGTGCCGCCAGCACAGGGGGCAACGCCTACGAGCAGTACTTC
TRBJ1-5 | NA | TRBV19 | NA | CASGGHGGNQPQHF | TGTGCCAGCGGCGGACACGGTGGCAATCAGCCCCAGCATTTT
TRBJ1-3 | NA | TRBV28 | NA | CASSLPGLAGNTIYF | TGTGCCAGCAGTTTGCCGGGTTTAGCTGGAAACACCATATATTTT
TRBJ2-7 | TRBD2 | TRBV10-3 | NA | CAIRDSGGTYEQYF | TGTGCCATCAGGGATAGCGGGGGAACCTACGAGCAGTACTTC
TRBJ2-7 | NA | TRBV9 | NA | CASSVGGGAQSVREQYF | TGTGCCAGCAGCGTAGGTGGGGGGGCCCAGTCGGTAAGGGAGCAGTACTTC
TRBJ1-1 | TRBD1 | TRBV5-1 | NA | CASSFQGAVNTEAFF | TGCGCCAGCAGCTTCCAGGGGGCGGTGAACACTGAAGCTTTCTTT
TRBJ1-3 | NA | TRBV2 | NA | CASREGGTGNTIYF | TGTGCCAGCAGGGAGGGAGGCACCGGAAACACCATATATTTT
TRBJ1-5 | TRBD1 | TRBV19 | NA | CASSAHGGTGYRQPQHF | TGTGCCAGTAGTGCCCACGGGGGGACAGGTTATAGGCAGCCCCAGCATTTT
TRBJ2-5 | NA | TRBV28 | few | CATSRRWETQYF | TGTGCCACCTCTAGGAGGTGGGAGACCCAGTACTTC
TRBJ2-7 | TRBD2 | TRBV11-2 | NA | CASSLLAGGEQYF | TGTGCCAGCAGCTTACTAGCGGGGGGTGAGCAGTACTTC
TRBJ1-6 | NA | TRBV6-5 | once | CASSSSTWTDNSPLHF | TGTGCCAGCAGTTCCTCGACCTGGACAGATAATTCACCCCTCCACTTT
TRBJ2-1 | TRBD1 | TRBV9 | NA | CASGASGQGNNEQFF | TGTGCCAGCGGCGCCTCGGGACAGGGGAACAATGAGCAGTTCTTC
TRBJ2-1 | TRBD2 | TRBV11-2 | NA | CASSPGLAGVNEQFF | TGTGCCAGCAGCCCGGGACTAGCGGGGGTGAATGAGCAGTTCTTC
TRBJ1-3 | NA | TRBV2 | few | CASSSNSYSGNTIYF | TGTGCCAGCAGTAGCAACAGCTACTCTGGAAACACCATATATTTT
TRBJ1-1 | NA | TRBV5-1 | NA | CASSSLGATNTEAFF | TGCGCCAGCAGCTCCCTAGGGGCCACGAACACTGAAGCTTTCTTT
TRBJ1-1 | NA | TRBV18 | NA | CASSPPLGGGNTEAFF | TGTGCCAGCTCACCACCGTTAGGGGGGGGGAACACTGAAGCTTTCTTT
TRBJ2-7 | NA | TRBV6-1 | once | CASSTHNSEQYF | TGTGCCAGCAGTACTCATAACAGCGAGCAGTACTTC
TRBJ1-5 | NA | TRBV6-1 | NA | CASSPEGRGHQPQHF | TGTGCCAGCAGCCCAGAGGGCAGGGGCCATCAGCCCCAGCATTTT
TRBJ2-5 | NA | TRBV9 | NA | CASSVYGGQETQYF | TGTGCCAGCAGCGTCTATGGAGGGCAAGAGACCCAGTACTTC
TRBJ1-2 | NA | TRBV7-9 | NA | CASSAEAGYGYTF | TGTGCCAGCTCCGCCGAGGCGGGCTATGGCTACACCTTC
TRBJ2-3 | NA | TRBV30 | NA | CAWSKASTDTQYF | TGTGCCTGGAGTAAAGCTAGCACAGATACGCAGTATTTT
TRBJ1-1 | TRBD1 | TRBV6-5 | NA | CASSPRQGPFTEAFF | TGTGCCAGCAGTCCCAGACAGGGGCCATTCACTGAAGCTTTCTTT
TRBJ1-1 | TRBD1 | TRBV2 | NA | CASSGGQGALAEAFF | TGTGCCAGCAGCGGCGGACAGGGGGCTCTGGCTGAAGCTTTCTTT
TRBJ2-5 | NA | TRBV4-1 | NA | CASSQEGARETQYF | TGCGCCAGCAGCCAAGAGGGGGCCCGGGAGACCCAGTACTTC
TRBJ1-2 | NA | TRBV19 | NA | CASSPRLNGGYTF | TGTGCCAGTAGTCCTAGGCTGAACGGTGGCTACACCTTC
TRBJ1-6 | TRBD1 | TRBV11-2 | NA | CASSRTGGLGSPLHF | TGTGCCAGCAGCCGCACAGGGGGCCTAGGTTCACCCCTCCACTTT
TRBJ2-3 | NA | TRBV14 | few | CASSLNRVAQYF | TGTGCCAGCAGCCTAAATCGGGTGGCGCAGTATTTT
TRBJ2-1 | NA | TRBV4-1 | NA | CASSQGILVNEQFF | TGCGCCAGCAGCCAAGGTATACTAGTCAATGAGCAGTTCTTC
TRBJ2-2 | TRBD2 | TRBV29-1 | NA | CSVDGGGNTGELFF | TGCAGCGTTGATGGCGGGGGGAACACCGGGGAGCTGTTTTTT
TRBJ2-1 | NA | TRBV7-6 | NA | CASSLSGNEQFF | TGTGCCAGCAGCTTAAGCGGGAATGAGCAGTTCTTC
TRBJ2-5 | TRBD2 | TRBV10-3 | NA | CAISDRALAGGPRKETQYF | TGTGCCATCAGTGATAGGGCCCTAGCGGGGGGGCCGCGAAAAGAGACCCAGTACTTC
TRBJ1-1 | TRBD1 | TRBV6-5 | NA | CASSYSRGLGEAFF | TGTGCCAGCAGTTACTCCAGGGGGCTCGGTGAAGCTTTCTTT
TRBJ1-5 | TRBD1 | TRBV7-2 | NA | CASSLTQGGQPQHF | TGTGCCAGCAGCTTAACACAGGGGGGTCAGCCCCAGCATTTT
TRBJ2-1 | TRBD2 | TRBV7-2 | few | CASSFSLAGASTYNEQFF | TGTGCCAGCAGCTTCTCGCTAGCGGGGGCCTCGACTTACAATGAGCAGTTCTTC
TRBJ2-1 | NA | TRBV6-5 | NA | CASSYSEAVYNEQFF | TGTGCCAGCAGTTACTCGGAGGCGGTCTACAATGAGCAGTTCTTC
TRBJ2-1 | TRBD2 | TRBV7-9 | NA | CASSLLGGVSNEQFF | TGTGCCAGCAGCTTACTTGGGGGGGTAAGCAATGAGCAGTTCTTC
TRBJ2-1 | TRBD2 | TRBV7-3 | few | CASSPGLAANEQFF | TGTGCCAGCAGCCCGGGACTAGCTGCCAATGAGCAGTTCTTC
TRBJ1-2 | NA | TRBV5-4 | NA | CASTRLDSFYGYTF | TGTGCCAGCACCCGCCTGGACAGCTTCTATGGCTACACCTTC
TRBJ1-2 | TRBD1 | TRBV23-1 | NA | CASKNRDRAVGYTF | TGCGCCAGCAAAAACCGGGACAGGGCTGTTGGCTACACCTTC
TRBJ1-1 | NA | TRBV15 | NA | CATSSPPDRNTEAFF | TGTGCCACCAGCAGTCCCCCCGACAGGAACACTGAAGCTTTCTTT
TRBJ2-5 | TRBD2 | TRBV9 | NA | CASSPPTSTLTETQYF | TGTGCCAGCAGCCCTCCGACTAGCACGTTAACGGAGACCCAGTACTTC